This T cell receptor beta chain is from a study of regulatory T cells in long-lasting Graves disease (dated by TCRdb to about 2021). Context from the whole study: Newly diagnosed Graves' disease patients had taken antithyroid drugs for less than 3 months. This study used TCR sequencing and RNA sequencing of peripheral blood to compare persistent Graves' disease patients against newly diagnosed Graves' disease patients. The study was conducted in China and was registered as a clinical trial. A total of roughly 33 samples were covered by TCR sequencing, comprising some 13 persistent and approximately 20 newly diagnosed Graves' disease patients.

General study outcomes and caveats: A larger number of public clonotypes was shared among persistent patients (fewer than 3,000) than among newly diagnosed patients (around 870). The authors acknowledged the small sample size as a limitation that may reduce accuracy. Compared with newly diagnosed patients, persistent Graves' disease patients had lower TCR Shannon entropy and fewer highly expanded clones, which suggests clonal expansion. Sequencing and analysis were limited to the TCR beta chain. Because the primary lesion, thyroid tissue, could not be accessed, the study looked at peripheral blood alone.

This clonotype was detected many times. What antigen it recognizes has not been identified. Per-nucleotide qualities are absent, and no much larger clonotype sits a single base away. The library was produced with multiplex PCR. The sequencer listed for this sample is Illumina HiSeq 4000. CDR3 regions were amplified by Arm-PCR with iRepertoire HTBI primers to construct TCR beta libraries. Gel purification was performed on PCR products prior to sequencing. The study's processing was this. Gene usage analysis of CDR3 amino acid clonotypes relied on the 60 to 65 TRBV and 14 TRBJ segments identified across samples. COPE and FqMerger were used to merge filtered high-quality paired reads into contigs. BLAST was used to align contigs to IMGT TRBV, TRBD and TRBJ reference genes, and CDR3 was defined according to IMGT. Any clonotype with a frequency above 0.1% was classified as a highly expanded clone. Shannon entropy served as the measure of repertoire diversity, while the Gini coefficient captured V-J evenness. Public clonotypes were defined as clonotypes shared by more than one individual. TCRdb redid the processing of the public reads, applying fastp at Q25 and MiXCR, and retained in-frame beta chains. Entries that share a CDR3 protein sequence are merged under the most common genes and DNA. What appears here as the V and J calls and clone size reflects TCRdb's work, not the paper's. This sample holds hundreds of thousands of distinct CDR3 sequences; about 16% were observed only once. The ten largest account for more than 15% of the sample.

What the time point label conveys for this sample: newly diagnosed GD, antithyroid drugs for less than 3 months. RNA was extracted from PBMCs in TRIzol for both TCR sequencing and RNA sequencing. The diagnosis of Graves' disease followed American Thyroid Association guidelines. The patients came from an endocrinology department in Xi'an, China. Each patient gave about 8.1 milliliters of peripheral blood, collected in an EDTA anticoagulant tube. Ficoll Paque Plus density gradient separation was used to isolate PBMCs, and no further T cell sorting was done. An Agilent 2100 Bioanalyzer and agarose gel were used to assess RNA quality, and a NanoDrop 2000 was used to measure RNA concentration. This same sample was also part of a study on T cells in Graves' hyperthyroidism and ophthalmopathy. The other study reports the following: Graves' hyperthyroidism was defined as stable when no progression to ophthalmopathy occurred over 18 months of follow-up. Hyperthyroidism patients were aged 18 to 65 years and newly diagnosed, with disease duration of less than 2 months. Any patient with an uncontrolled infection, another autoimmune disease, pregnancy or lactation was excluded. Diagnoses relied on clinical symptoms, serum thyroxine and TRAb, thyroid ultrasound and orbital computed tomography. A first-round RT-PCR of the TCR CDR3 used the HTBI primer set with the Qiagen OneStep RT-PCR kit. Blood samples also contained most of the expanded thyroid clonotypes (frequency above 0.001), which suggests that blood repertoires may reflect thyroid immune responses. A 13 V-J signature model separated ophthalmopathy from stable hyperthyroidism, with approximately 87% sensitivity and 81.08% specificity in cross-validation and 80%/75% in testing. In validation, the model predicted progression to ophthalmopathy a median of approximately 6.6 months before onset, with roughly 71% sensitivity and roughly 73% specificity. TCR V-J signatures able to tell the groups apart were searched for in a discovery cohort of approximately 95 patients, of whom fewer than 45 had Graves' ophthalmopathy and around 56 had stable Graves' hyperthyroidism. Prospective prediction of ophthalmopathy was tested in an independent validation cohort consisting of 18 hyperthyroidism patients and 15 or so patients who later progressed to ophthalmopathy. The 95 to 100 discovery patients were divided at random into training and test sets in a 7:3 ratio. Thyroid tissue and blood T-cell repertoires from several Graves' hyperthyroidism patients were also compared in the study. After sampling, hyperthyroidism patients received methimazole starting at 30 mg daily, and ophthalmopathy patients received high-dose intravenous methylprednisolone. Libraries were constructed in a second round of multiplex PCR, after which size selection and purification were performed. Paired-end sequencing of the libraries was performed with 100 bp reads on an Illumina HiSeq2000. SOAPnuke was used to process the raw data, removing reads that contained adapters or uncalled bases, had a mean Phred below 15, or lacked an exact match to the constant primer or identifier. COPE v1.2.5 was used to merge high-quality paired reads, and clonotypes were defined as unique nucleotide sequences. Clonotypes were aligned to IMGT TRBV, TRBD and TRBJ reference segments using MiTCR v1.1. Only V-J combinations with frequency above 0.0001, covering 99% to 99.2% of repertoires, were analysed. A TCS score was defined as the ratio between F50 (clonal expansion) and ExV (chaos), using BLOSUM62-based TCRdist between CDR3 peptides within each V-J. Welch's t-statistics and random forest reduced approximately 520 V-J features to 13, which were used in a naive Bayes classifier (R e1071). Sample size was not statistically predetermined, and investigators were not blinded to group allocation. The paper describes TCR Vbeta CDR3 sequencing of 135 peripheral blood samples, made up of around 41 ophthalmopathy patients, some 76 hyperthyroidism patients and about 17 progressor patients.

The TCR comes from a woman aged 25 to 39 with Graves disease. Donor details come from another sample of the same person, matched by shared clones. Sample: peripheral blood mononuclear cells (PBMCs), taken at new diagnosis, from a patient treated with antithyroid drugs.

The DNA sequence is given as TGCAGCGGCCTTCGGCGGGGGGGACAGGGGTGGGTGAACACTGAAGCTTTCTTT. Its protein is CSGLRRGGQGWVNTEAFF. Recombination joined TRBV29-1 with TRBJ1-1; TRBD1 agrees with 10 junctional bases. From cysteine to phenylalanine, the CDR3 is 18 amino acids long. CDR3 DNA is the only sequence kept; it has 54 bases, read in frame from the first base. V ends up 7 bases short and J 0 bases short, with an unmatched junction base count of 17. CDR1 and CDR2, looked up from the germline V gene, are SQVTM and ANQGSEA.